This TCR beta chain was sequenced for a study of cytomegalovirus exposure and HLA in healthy donors. The trim removed 1 base at V and 8 bases at J, leaving 9 bases unmatched. Germline V CDR1 and CDR2: MNHNS, SASEGT. This CDR3 comprises 15 residues. PCR used 60 Vbeta primers and 13 Jbeta primers. Profiled with immunoSEQ multiplex PCR; TCRdb holds only in-frame clones, not every one. The sample lists 210,000 or so clones, about 80% seen once, with about 2.5% in the top ten. Study-wide results and caveats: In a later analysis, HLA-C alleles had the fewest associated TCRs, DRB1 alleles the most. In a later analysis, TCR beta V- and J-gene trimming was associated with a missense DCLRE1C variant.

Note on this clone: Its antigen is still unknown.

The sample taken for sequencing was PBMCs. V usage is TRBV6-1 and J usage is TRBJ2-3, with 7 bases matching TRBD1. This clonotype originated in a woman aged 55-70 years in good health and CMV-seropositive. The CDR3 DNA reads TGTGCCAGCAGTGAAGTTGGGTTAGGGGGCGGTACGCAGTATTTT. Its translation: CASSEVGLGGGTQYF.